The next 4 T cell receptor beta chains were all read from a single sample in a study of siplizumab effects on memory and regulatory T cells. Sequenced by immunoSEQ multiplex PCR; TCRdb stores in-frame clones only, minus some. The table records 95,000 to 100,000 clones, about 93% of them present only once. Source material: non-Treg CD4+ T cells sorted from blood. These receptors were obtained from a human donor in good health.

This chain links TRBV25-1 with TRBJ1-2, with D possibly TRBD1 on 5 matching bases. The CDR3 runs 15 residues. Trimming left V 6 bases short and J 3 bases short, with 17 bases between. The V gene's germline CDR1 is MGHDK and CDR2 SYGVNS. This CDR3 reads CASSAEGPLHYGYTF. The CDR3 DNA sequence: TGTGCCAGCAGCGCCGAGGGGCCGTTACACTATGGCTACACCTTC.

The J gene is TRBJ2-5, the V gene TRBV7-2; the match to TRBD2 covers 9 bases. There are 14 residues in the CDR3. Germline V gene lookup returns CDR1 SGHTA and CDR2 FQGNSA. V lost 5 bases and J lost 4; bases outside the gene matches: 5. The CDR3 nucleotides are TGTGCCAGCAGCGGTAGCGGGAGTTTAGAGACCCAGTACTTC. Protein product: CASSGSGSLETQYF.

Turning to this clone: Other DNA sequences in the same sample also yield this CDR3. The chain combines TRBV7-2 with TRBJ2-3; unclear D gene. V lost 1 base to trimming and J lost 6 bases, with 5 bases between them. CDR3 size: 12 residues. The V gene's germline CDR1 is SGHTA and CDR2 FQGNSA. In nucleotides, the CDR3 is TGTGCCAGCAGCTTAGTAGCCGATACGCAGTATTTT. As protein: CASSLVADTQYF. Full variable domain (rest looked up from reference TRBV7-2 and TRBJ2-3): GAGVSQSPSNKVTEKGKDVELRCDPISGHTALYWYRQSLGQGLEFLIYFQGNSAPDKSGLPSDRFSAERTGGSVSTLTIQRTQQEDSAVYLCASSLVADTQYFGPGTRLTVL.

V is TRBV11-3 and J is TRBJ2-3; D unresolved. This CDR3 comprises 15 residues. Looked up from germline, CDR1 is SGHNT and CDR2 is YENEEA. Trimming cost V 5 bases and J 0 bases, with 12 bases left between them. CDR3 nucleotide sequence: TGTGCCAGCAGCCCTACGGTCGGCAGCACAGATACGCAGTATTTT. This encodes CASSPTVGSTDTQYF.